This TCR beta chain stems from a study of control samples from healthy donors and cancer patients. Germline V gene sequence: CDR1 LGHNT, CDR2 FRNRAP. The CDR3 has 18 residues. Trimming took 1 base from V and 0 from J, leaving 15 bases between them. The repertoire was sequenced with immunoSEQ multiplex PCR; TCRdb's copy has only in-frame clones and lacks some. The repertoire holds 150,000 to 200,000 clones, with about 93% as singletons. The clonotype was recovered from a woman aged 30 to 39 in good health. The sample taken for sequencing was blood. V gene TRBV12-5 combines with J gene TRBJ1-4; a weak D match, TRBD1 (6 bases). CDR3 DNA: TGTGCTAGTGGTTTGGGCTCGGGGGGCCTTGCAACTAATGAAAAACTGTTTTTT. As protein: CASGLGSGGLATNEKLFF.